This TCR beta chain was captured by sequencing in a study of cytomegalovirus exposure and HLA in healthy donors. Study results and caveats: Clonal expansion, a later analysis showed, was greater in HLA-associated TCR beta chains than in equally common others.

About this clone itself: Its antigen is not identified.

V shed 5 bases and J 3 bases; nucleotides not matched to a gene: 13. In germline, CDR1 is SQVTM, CDR2 ANQGSEA. CDR3 length: 16 residues. Primers: 60 Vbeta forward and 13 Jbeta reverse. TCRdb's table, derived via immunoSEQ multiplex PCR, lists solely in-frame clones and lacks some. The listing records fewer than 40,000 clones. The gene calls are TRBV29-1 and TRBJ2-3, with TRBD1 matching over 8 bases. This TCR was sampled from a woman in her forties in good health and CMV-seropositive. The sample comprised PBMCs. CDR3 residues: CSVFTADRGTTDTQYF. The CDR3 coding sequence is TGCAGCGTTTTCACAGCAGACAGGGGAACGACAGATACGCAGTATTTT.